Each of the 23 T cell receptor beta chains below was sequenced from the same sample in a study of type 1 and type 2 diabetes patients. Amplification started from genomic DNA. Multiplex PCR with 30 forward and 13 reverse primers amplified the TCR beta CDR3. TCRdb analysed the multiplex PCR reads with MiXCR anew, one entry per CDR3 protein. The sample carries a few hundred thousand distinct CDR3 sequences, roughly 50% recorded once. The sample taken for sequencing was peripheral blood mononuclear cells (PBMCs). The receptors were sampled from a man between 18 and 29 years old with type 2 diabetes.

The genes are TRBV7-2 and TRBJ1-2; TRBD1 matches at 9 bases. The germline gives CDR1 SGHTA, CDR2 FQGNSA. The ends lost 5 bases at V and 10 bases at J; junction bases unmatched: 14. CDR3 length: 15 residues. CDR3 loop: CASSRGSGQGSDYTF. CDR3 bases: TGTGCCAGCAGCCGGGGGAGCGGACAGGGGAGTGACTACACCTTC.

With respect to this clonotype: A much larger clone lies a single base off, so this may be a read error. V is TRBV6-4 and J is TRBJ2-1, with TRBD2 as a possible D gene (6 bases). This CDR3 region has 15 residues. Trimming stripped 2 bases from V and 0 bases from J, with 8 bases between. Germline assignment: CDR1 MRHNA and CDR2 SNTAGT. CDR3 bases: TGTGCCAGCAGTGACCCCGGGAGCTCCTACAATGAGCAGTTCTTC. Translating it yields CASSDPGSSYNEQFF.

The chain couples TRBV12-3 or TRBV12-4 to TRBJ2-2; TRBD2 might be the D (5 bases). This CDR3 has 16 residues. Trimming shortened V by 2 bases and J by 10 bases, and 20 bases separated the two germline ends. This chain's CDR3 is CASSLIARGKNEELFF. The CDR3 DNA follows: TGTGCCAGCAGTTTAATAGCAAGAGGGAAAAATGAGGAGCTGTTTTTT.

The CDR3 sequence is CASSRGTGVVETQYF. In nucleotides, the CDR3 is TGTGCCAGCAGCCGGGGGACAGGGGTAGTAGAGACCCAGTACTTC. The chain carries TRBV7-6 and TRBJ2-5; TRBD1 matches at 10 bases. Germline values: CDR1 SGHVS, CDR2 FNYEAQ. V was clipped by 5 bases and J by 4 bases; unmatched bases: 7. This CDR3 has 15 residues.

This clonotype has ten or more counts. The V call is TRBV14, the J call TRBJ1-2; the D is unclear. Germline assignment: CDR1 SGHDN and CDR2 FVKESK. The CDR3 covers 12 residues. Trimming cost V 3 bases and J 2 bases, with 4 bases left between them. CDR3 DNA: TGTGCCAGCAGCCAGGGGAACTATGGCTACACCTTC. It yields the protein CASSQGNYGYTF.

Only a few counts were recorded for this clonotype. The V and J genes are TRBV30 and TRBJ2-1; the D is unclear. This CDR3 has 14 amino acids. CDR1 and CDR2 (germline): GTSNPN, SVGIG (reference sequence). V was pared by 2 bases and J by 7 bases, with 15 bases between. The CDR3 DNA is TGTGCCTGGAGTCCTTCCCCCCATATGAATGAGCAGTTCTTC. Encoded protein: CAWSPSPHMNEQFF.

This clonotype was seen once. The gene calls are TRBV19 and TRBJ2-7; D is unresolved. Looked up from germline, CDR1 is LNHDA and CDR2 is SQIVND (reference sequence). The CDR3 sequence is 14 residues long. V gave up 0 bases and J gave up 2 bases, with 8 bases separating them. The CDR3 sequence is CASSIDRYPYEQYF. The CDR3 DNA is TGTGCCAGTAGTATAGATCGCTACCCCTACGAGCAGTACTTC.

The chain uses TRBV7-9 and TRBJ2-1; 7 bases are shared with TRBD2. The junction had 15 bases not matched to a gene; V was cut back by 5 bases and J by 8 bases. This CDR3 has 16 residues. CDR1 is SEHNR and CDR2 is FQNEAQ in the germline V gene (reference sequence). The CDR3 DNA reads TGTGCCAGCAGCCCCCGAGGGCCCGGACTAGTCGATGAGCAGTTCTTC. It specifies CASSPRGPGLVDEQFF.

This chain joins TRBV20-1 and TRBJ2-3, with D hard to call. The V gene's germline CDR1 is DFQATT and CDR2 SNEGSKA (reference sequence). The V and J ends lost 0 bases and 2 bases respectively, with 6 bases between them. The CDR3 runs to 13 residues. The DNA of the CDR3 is TGCAGTGCTAGAGACGTCCCCACAGATACGCAGTATTTT. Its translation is CSARDVPTDTQYF.

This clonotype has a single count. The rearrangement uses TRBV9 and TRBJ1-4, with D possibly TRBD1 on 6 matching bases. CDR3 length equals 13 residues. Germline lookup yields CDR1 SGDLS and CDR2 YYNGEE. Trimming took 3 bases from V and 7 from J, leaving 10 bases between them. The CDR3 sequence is CASSGGAVEKLFF. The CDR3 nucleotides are TGTGCCAGCAGCGGGGGGGCGGTTGAAAAACTGTTTTTT.

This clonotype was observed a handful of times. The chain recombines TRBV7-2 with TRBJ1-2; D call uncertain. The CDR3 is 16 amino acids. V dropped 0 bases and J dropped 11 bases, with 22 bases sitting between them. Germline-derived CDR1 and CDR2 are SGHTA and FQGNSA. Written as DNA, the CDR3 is TGTGCCAGCAGCTTAGCGAACGAAGGAATCAAAGGGCCATACACCTTC. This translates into CASSLANEGIKGPYTF.

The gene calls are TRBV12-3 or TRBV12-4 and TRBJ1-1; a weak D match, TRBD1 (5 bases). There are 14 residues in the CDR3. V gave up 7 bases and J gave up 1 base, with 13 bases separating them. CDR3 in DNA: TGTGCCAGCACACCGGGGCGACGGAACACTGAAGCTTTCTTT. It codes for CASTPGRRNTEAFF.

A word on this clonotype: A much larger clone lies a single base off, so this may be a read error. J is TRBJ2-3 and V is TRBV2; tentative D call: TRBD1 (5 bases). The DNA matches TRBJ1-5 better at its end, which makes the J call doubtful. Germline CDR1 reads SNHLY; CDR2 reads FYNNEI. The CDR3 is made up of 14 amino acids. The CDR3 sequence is CASSRVSGRDTQHF. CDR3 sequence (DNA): TGTGCCAGCAGTAGAGTAAGCGGCAGGGATACGCAGCATTTT.

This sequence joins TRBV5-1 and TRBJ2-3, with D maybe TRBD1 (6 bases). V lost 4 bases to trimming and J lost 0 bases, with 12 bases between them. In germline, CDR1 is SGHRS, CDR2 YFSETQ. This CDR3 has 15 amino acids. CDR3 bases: TGCGCCAGCAGCACATACAGGGCAAGCACAGATACGCAGTATTTT. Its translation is CASSTYRASTDTQYF.

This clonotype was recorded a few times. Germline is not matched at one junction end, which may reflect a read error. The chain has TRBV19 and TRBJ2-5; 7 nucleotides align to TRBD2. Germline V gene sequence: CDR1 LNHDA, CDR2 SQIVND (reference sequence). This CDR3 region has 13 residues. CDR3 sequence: CASSIIVGRGVIF. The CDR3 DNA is TGTGCCAGTAGTATAATCGTCGGACGGGGGGTTATCTTC.

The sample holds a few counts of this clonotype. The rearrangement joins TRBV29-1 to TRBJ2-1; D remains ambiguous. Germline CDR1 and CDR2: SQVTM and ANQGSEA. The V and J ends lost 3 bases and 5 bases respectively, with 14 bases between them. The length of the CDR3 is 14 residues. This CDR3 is CSVDETGRDNEQFF. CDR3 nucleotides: TGCAGCGTTGATGAGACGGGTAGGGACAATGAGCAGTTCTTC.

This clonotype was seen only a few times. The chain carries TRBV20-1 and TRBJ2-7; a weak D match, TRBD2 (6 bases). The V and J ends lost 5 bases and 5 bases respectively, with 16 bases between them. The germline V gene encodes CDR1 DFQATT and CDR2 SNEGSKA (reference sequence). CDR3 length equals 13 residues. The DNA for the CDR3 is TGCAGTGCTCAGACTCGGAGGGTCGACGAGCAGTACTTC. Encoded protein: CSAQTRRVDEQYF.

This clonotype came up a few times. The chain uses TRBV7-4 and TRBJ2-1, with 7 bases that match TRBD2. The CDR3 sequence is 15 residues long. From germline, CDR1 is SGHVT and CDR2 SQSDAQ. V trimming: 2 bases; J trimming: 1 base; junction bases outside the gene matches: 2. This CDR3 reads CASSLQAGSYNEQFF. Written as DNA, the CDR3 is TGTGCCAGCAGCTTACAAGCGGGGTCCTACAATGAGCAGTTCTTC.

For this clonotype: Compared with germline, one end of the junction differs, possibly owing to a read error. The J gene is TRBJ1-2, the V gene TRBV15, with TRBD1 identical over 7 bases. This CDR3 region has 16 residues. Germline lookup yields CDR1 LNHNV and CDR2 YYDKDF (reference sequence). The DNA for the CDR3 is TGTGCCGCCAGCAGGGGGGACATCGCAGGACCATATGGCTACACCTTC. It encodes CAASRGDIAGPYGYTF.

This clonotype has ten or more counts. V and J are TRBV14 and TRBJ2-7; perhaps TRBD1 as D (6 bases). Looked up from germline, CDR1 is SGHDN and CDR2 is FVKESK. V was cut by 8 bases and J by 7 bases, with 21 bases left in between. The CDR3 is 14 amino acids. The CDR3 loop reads CASRGGGGPEEQYF. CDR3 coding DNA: TGTGCCAGCCGTGGTGGGGGCGGACCCGAGGAGCAGTACTTC.

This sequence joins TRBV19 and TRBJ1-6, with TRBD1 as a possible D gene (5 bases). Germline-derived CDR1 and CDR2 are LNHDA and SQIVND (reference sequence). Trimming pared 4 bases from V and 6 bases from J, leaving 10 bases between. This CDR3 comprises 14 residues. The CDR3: CASSTGPANSPLHF. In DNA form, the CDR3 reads TGTGCCAGTAGTACGGGGCCGGCTAATTCACCCCTCCACTTT.

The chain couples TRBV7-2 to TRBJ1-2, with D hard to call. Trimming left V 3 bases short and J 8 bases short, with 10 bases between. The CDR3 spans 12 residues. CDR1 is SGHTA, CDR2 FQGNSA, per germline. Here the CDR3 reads CASSLTQLGYTF. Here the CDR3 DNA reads TGTGCCAGCAGCTTGACACAGCTGGGCTACACCTTC. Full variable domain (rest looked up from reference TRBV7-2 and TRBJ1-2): GAGVSQSPSNKVTEKGKDVELRCDPISGHTALYWYRQSLGQGLEFLIYFQGNSAPDKSGLPSDRFSAERTGGSVSTLTIQRTQQEDSAVYLCASSLTQLGYTFGSGTRLTVV.

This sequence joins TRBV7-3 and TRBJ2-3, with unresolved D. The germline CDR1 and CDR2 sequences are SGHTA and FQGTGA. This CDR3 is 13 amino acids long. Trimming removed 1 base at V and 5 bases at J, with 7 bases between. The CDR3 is CASSLITEDTQYF. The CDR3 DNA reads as TGTGCCAGCAGCTTAATTACAGAAGATACGCAGTATTTT. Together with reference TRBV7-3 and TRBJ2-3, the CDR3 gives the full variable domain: GAGVSQTPSNKVTEKGKYVELRCDPISGHTALYWYRQSLGQGPEFLIYFQGTGAADDSGLPNDRFFAVRPEGSVSTLKIQRTERGDSAVYLCASSLITEDTQYFGPGTRLTVL.